These T cell receptor beta chains were read from a single sample in a study of blood T cell repertoires in COVID-19. Assay: immunoSEQ multiplex PCR; the TCRdb copy retains only in-frame clones and omits some. The top ten clones hold about 3.9% of a sample with about 150,000 clones, 76% of them seen once. Sequenced material: peripheral blood. These receptors all stem from a man aged 55 to 70 with acute or convalescent COVID-19. Both conserved end residues are part of each CDR3. D genes are given only for firm matches. A row's size may be missing; if present it is once, few, many or a size class.

CASSSRQGSLYAQYF,TGTGCCAGCAGTTCCCGACAGGGCTCGTTATACGCGCAGTACTTC,TRBV28,TRBJ2-7,NA,TRBD1,15
CASSESGADTQYF,TGCGCCAGCAGTGAGTCGGGGGCTGATACGCAGTATTTT,TRBV10-1,TRBJ2-3,NA,NA,13
CASSLSAGPKAFF,TGTGCCAGCAGTCTGTCAGCGGGTCCTAAAGCTTTCTTT,TRBV28,TRBJ1-1,NA,NA,13
CASSLGSSGTDTQYF,TGTGCCAGCAGTTTAGGTTCTAGCGGGACAGATACGCAGTATTTT,TRBV28,TRBJ2-3,NA,TRBD2,15
CASSLSEAGELFF,TGTGCCAGCAGCTTATCGGAGGCCGGGGAGCTGTTTTTT,TRBV13,TRBJ2-2,NA,NA,13
CASSEGGLAGRENYEQYF,TGCGCCAGCAGTGAGGGAGGACTAGCGGGAAGAGAAAACTACGAGCAGTACTTC,TRBV10-2,TRBJ2-7,NA,TRBD2,18
CASSLALAGWGAYEQYF,TGTGCCAGCAGCTTGGCTCTAGCGGGATGGGGGGCCTACGAGCAGTACTTC,TRBV5-6,TRBJ2-7,NA,TRBD2,17
CATGQGIYEQYF,TGTGCCACTGGACAGGGGATTTACGAGCAGTACTTC,TRBV5-6,TRBJ2-7,NA,TRBD1,12
CASTTGVEEKLFF,TGTGCCAGCACTACAGGGGTGGAGGAAAAACTGTTTTTT,TRBV14,TRBJ1-4,NA,TRBD1,13
CASSVSGSGGYEQFF,TGTGCCAGCAGCGTTAGCGGGAGTGGGGGCTATGAGCAGTTCTTC,TRBV9,TRBJ2-1,NA,TRBD2,15
CASSNAGGWYNSPLHF,TGTGCCAGCAGCAACGCGGGGGGGTGGTATAATTCACCCCTCCACTTT,TRBV3-1/TRBV3-2,TRBJ1-6,many,NA,16
CASSYGTSGEADTQYF,TGTGCCAGCAGTTACGGGACTAGCGGGGAGGCGGATACGCAGTATTTT,TRBV6-7,TRBJ2-3,NA,TRBD2,16
CASSLPSRGLAGAEQYF,TGTGCCAGCAGTTTACCCTCGCGGGGACTAGCGGGAGCCGAGCAGTACTTC,TRBV28,TRBJ2-7,many,TRBD2,17
CASSQETGTLETQYF,TGCGCCAGCAGCCAAGAGACAGGGACTCTAGAGACCCAGTACTTC,TRBV4-1,TRBJ2-5,NA,NA,15
CASSLGTNTGELFF,TGTGCCAGCAGCCTCGGGACGAACACCGGGGAGCTGTTTTTT,TRBV4-2,TRBJ2-2,NA,NA,14
CASSLERVLREQFF,TGTGCCAGCAGCTTAGAGCGGGTGTTAAGAGAGCAGTTCTTC,TRBV11-2,TRBJ2-1,few,NA,14
CASSLGGEGYEQYF,TGTGCCAGCAGCTTAGGGGGAGAAGGGTACGAGCAGTACTTC,TRBV7-9,TRBJ2-7,NA,NA,14
CASSLVPGGYEQYF,TGTGCCAGCAGCTTAGTACCCGGAGGCTACGAGCAGTACTTC,TRBV7-9,TRBJ2-7,NA,NA,14
CSVVGLAGGPGTDTQYF,TGCAGCGTTGTAGGGCTAGCGGGAGGGCCAGGGACAGATACGCAGTATTTT,TRBV29-1,TRBJ2-3,once,TRBD2,17
CASSPDRDTEAFF,TGTGCCAGCAGCCCAGACAGGGATACTGAAGCTTTCTTT,TRBV12-3/TRBV12-4,TRBJ1-1,once,TRBD1,13
CASSLEGRGNQPQHF,TGCGCCAGCAGCTTGGAGGGTAGGGGGAATCAGCCCCAGCATTTT,TRBV5-1,TRBJ1-5,NA,NA,15
CASSQGQGWMESNQPQHF,TGCGCCAGCAGCCAAGGGCAGGGGTGGATGGAGAGCAATCAGCCCCAGCATTTT,TRBV4-1,TRBJ1-5,once,NA,18
CASRADSIISYEQYF,TGTGCCAGCAGAGCTGACAGTATAATTTCCTACGAGCAGTACTTC,TRBV25-1,TRBJ2-7,NA,NA,15
CASSLGTGADQPQHF,TGTGCCAGCAGCTTAGGGACAGGGGCTGATCAGCCCCAGCATTTT,TRBV7-6,TRBJ1-5,NA,TRBD1,15
CATGGQSATNEKLFF,TGTGCCACAGGGGGACAGTCCGCAACTAATGAAAAACTGTTTTTT,TRBV3-1/TRBV3-2,TRBJ1-4,once,TRBD1,15
CASSIARGTEAFF,TGTGCCAGTAGTATAGCCAGGGGGACTGAAGCTTTCTTT,TRBV19,TRBJ1-1,NA,TRBD1,13
CASRRTGSLQETQYF,TGTGCCAGCAGGCGTACCGGGAGTCTTCAAGAGACCCAGTACTTC,TRBV6-5,TRBJ2-5,NA,NA,15
CASRYIGTADEKLFF,TGCGCCAGCAGGTATATCGGGACAGCCGATGAAAAACTGTTTTTT,TRBV4-1,TRBJ1-4,NA,TRBD1,15
CASSTTGTGDETQYF,TGTGCCAGCAGCACCACCGGGACAGGGGACGAGACCCAGTACTTC,TRBV11-1,TRBJ2-5,NA,TRBD1,15
CMTVTGNTIYF,TGTATGACAGTGACTGGAAACACCATATATTTT,TRBV28,TRBJ1-3,NA,NA,11
CASSFGSAKNTEAFF,TGCGCCAGCAGCTTCGGGTCAGCTAAGAACACTGAAGCTTTCTTT,TRBV5-1,TRBJ1-1,few,NA,15
CASSPVLAEGRYEQYF,TGCGCCAGCAGCCCCGTCCTGGCGGAGGGCAGGTACGAGCAGTACTTC,TRBV4-1,TRBJ2-7,few,NA,16
CASSPRLAGEETQYF,TGTGCCAGCAGCCCCCGACTAGCGGGAGAAGAGACCCAGTACTTC,TRBV3-1/TRBV3-2,TRBJ2-5,NA,TRBD2,15
CASSPRQLNTEAFF,TGTGCCAGCTCACCACGACAGTTGAACACTGAAGCTTTCTTT,TRBV18,TRBJ1-1,NA,NA,14
CASRWDRGTDTQYF,TGTGCCAGCAGGTGGGACAGGGGCACAGATACGCAGTATTTT,TRBV6-5,TRBJ2-3,few,TRBD1,14
CASNEGGTGELFF,TGTGCCAGCAACGAGGGAGGCACCGGGGAGCTGTTTTTT,TRBV2,TRBJ2-2,once,NA,13
CASSPGGQGGSGYTF,TGCGCCAGCAGCCCCGGAGGACAGGGCGGGTCTGGCTACACCTTC,TRBV5-1,TRBJ1-2,NA,TRBD1,15
CASKGQGANTGELFF,TGTGCCAGCAAAGGACAGGGGGCCAACACCGGGGAGCTGTTTTTT,TRBV2,TRBJ2-2,NA,TRBD1,15
CASSEVGSTLANLPKNIQYF,TGTGCCAGCAGTGAAGTTGGTTCAACTCTAGCGAACCTTCCTAAAAACATTCAGTACTTC,TRBV2,TRBJ2-4,NA,NA,20
CASSLEGSGSESGELFF,TGTGCCAGCAGCTTAGAGGGTAGCGGGAGTGAGAGCGGGGAGCTGTTTTTT,TRBV11-2,TRBJ2-2,NA,TRBD2,17
CASSGHTSGANVLTF,TGCGCCAGCAGCGGACACACCTCTGGGGCCAACGTCCTGACTTTC,TRBV5-1,TRBJ2-6,once,NA,15
CASSLLLAATGELFF,TGTGCCAGCAGTTTATTACTAGCGGCTACCGGGGAGCTGTTTTTT,TRBV28,TRBJ2-2,NA,TRBD2,15
CATSGGEAGGPSRTDTQYF,TGTGCCACCAGTGGTGGAGAAGCGGGAGGGCCTTCTCGGACAGATACGCAGTATTTT,TRBV24-1,TRBJ2-3,many,TRBD2,19
CASSRTGDSPLHF,TGTGCCAGCAGTAGGACAGGGGATTCACCCCTCCACTTT,TRBV6-5,TRBJ1-6,NA,TRBD1,13
CASSSPGLAGRSSYNEQFF,TGTGCCAGCAGCTCGCCGGGACTAGCGGGACGGAGCTCCTACAATGAGCAGTTCTTC,TRBV11-2,TRBJ2-1,few,TRBD2,19